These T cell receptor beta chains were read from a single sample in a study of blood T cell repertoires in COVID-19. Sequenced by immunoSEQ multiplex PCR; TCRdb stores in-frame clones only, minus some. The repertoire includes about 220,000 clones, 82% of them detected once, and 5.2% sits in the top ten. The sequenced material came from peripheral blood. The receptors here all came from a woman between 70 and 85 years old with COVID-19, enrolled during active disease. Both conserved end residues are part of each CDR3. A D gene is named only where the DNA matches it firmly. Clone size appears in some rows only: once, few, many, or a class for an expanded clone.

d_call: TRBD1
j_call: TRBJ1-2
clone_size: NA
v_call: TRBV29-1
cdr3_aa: CSVRTGVNYGYTF
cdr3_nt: TGCAGCGTTCGGACAGGGGTAAACTATGGCTACACCTTC

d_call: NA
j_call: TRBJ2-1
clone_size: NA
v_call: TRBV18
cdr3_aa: CASSPTGFSYNEQFF
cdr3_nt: TGTGCCAGCTCACCTACAGGGTTCTCCTACAATGAGCAGTTCTTC

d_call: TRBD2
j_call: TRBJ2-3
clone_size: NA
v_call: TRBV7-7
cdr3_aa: CASSQASGRTDTQYF
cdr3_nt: TGTGCCAGCAGCCAGGCTAGCGGCCGCACAGATACGCAGTATTTT

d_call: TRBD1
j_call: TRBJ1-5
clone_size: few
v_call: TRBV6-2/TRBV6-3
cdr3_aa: CASSFSTGTSNQPQHF
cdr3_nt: TGTGCCAGCAGTTTCTCGACAGGGACCTCCAATCAGCCCCAGCATTTT

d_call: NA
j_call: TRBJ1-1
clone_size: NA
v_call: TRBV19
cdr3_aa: CASSYTGYRNTEAFF
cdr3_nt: TGTGCCAGTAGCTATACAGGGTACCGGAACACTGAAGCTTTCTTT

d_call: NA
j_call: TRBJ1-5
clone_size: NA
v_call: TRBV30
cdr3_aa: CAWSVWGGGNQPQHF
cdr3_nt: TGTGCCTGGAGTGTGTGGGGAGGAGGCAATCAGCCCCAGCATTTT

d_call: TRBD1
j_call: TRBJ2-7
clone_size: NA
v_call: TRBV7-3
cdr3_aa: CASSSTGDTYEQYF
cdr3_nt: TGTGCCAGCAGCTCTACAGGGGATACCTACGAGCAGTACTTC

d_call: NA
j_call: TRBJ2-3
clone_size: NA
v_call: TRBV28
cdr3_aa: CASRSHSGPVPNTQYF
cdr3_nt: TGTGCCAGCAGGTCCCATAGCGGCCCGGTCCCGAATACGCAGTATTTT

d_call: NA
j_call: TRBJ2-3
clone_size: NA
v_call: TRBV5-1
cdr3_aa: CASKTERATDTQYF
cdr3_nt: TGCGCCAGCAAAACGGAGAGAGCCACAGATACGCAGTATTTT

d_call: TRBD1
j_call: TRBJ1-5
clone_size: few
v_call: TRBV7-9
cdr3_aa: CASDRGSNQPQHF
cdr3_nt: TGTGCCAGCGACAGGGGAAGCAATCAGCCCCAGCATTTT

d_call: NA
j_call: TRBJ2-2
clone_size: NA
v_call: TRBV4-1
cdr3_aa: CASSQVYGTGELFF
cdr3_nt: TGCGCCAGCAGCCAAGTTTACGGCACCGGGGAGCTGTTTTTT

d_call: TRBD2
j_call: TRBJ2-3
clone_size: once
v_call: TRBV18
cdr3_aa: CASSVAGGPLSTDTQYF
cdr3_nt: TGTGCCAGCTCAGTAGCGGGAGGGCCGCTGAGCACAGATACGCAGTATTTT

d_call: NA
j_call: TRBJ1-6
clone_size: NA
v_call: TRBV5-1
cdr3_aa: CASRPWQVNSPLHF
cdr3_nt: TGCGCCAGCCGCCCATGGCAGGTCAATTCACCCCTCCACTTT

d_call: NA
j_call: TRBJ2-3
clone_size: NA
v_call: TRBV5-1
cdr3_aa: CASSLWVGGTQYF
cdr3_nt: TGCGCCAGCAGCTTGTGGGTAGGGGGTACGCAGTATTTT

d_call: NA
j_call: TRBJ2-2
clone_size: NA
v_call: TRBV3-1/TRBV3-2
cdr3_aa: CASSHLNTGELFF
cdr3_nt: TGTGCCAGCAGCCACCTGAACACCGGGGAGCTGTTTTTT

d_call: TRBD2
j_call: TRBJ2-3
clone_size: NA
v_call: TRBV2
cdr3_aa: CASSEGGTDSLNTDTQYF
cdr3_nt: TGTGCCAGCAGTGAGGGAGGGACGGATAGCCTTAACACAGATACGCAGTATTTT

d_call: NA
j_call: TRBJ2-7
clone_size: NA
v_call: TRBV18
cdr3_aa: CASSPAGGYEQYF
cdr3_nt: TGTGCCAGCTCACCGGCGGGTGGCTACGAGCAGTACTTC

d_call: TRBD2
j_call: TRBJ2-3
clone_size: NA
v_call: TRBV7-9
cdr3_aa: CASSPRRGDTQYF
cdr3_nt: TGTGCCAGCAGCCCCAGGCGGGGGGATACGCAGTATTTT

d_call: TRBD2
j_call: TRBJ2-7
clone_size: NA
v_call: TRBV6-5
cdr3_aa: CASNGLAGGYEQYF
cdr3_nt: TGTGCCAGCAACGGACTAGCGGGAGGGTACGAGCAGTACTTC

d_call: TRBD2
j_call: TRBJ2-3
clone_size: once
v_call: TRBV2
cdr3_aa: CASRGTSGADTQYF
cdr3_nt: TGTGCCAGCAGGGGGACTAGCGGGGCAGATACGCAGTATTTT

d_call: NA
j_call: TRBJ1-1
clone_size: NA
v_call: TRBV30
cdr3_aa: CAWSRRLWDTEAFF
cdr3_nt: TGTGCCTGGAGCCGGCGACTTTGGGACACTGAAGCTTTCTTT

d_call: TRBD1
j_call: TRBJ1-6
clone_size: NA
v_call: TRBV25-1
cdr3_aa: CASSASDRGRNSPLHF
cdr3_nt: TGTGCCAGCAGTGCCTCCGACAGGGGGCGAAATTCACCCCTCCACTTT

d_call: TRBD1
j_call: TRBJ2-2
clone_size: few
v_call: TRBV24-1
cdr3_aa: CATSESGQGARTGELFF
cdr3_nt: TGTGCCACCAGTGAATCGGGACAGGGGGCACGCACCGGGGAGCTGTTTTTT

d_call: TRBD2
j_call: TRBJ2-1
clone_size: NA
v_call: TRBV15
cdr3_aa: CATSTRLAGYNEQFF
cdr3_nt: TGTGCCACCAGCACCAGACTAGCGGGCTACAATGAGCAGTTCTTC

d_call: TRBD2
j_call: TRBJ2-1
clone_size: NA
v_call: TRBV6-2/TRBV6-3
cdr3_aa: CASSSGGLAGSNEQFF
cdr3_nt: TGTGCCAGCAGTTCCGGGGGACTAGCGGGAAGCAATGAGCAGTTCTTC

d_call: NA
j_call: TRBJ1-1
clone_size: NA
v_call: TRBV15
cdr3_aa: CATSRDRPQMNTEAFF
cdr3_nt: TGTGCCACCAGCAGAGATCGCCCACAGATGAACACTGAAGCTTTCTTT

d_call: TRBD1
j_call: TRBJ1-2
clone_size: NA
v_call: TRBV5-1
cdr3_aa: CASSLGDSRGVYGYTF
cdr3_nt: TGCGCCAGCAGCCTAGGGGACAGCCGAGGGGTCTATGGCTACACCTTC

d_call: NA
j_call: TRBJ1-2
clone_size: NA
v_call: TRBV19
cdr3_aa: CASIPTGQDYGYTF
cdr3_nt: TGTGCCAGTATCCCTACCGGACAAGATTATGGCTACACCTTC

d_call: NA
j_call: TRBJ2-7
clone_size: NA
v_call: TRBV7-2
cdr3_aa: CASSSQGGGYEQYF
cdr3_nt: TGTGCCAGCAGCTCACAGGGAGGGGGCTACGAGCAGTACTTC

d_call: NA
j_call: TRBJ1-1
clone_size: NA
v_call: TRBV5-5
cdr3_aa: CASSLKTSTEAFF
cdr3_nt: TGTGCCAGCAGCTTAAAAACTAGCACTGAAGCTTTCTTT

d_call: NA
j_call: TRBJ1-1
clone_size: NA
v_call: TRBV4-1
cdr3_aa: CASSQAQTMNTEAFF
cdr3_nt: TGCGCCAGCAGCCAAGCACAGACCATGAACACTGAAGCTTTCTTT

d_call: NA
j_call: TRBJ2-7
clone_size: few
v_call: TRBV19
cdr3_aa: CASSTIPGYEQYF
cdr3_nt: TGTGCCAGTAGTACTATCCCGGGGTACGAGCAGTACTTC

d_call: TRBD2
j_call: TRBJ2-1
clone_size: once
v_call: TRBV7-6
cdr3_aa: CASSLGLAGPGGYNEQFF
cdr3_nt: TGTGCCAGCAGCTTGGGACTAGCGGGGCCAGGGGGGTACAATGAGCAGTTCTTC

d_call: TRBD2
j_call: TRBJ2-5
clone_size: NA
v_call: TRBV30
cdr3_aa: CAWTAGDWKETQYF
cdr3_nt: TGTGCCTGGACGGCGGGAGATTGGAAAGAGACCCAGTACTTC

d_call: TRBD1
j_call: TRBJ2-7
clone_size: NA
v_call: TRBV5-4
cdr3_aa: CASSQGDRSYYEQYF
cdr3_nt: TGTGCCAGCAGCCAGGGGGACAGGTCCTACTACGAGCAGTACTTC

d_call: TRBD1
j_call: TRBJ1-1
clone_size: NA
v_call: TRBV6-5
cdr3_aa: CASNGQGSSAEAFF
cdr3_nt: TGTGCCAGCAACGGACAGGGGTCGAGTGCTGAAGCTTTCTTT

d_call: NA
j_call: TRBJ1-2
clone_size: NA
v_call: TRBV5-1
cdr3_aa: CASSLGTGAFYGYTF
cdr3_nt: TGCGCCAGCAGCTTAGGGACGGGAGCTTTCTATGGCTACACCTTC

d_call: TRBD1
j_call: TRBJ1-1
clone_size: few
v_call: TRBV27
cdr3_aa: CASSPYRGTEAFF
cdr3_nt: TGTGCCAGCAGTCCTTACAGGGGCACTGAAGCTTTCTTT

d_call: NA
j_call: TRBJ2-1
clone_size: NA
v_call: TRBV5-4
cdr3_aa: CASSSEIGAYNEQFF
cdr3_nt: TGTGCCAGCAGCTCCGAGATAGGGGCCTACAATGAGCAGTTCTTC

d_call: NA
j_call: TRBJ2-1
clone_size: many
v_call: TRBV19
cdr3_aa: CATQTSSYNEQFF
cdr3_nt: TGTGCCACTCAGACTAGCTCCTACAATGAGCAGTTCTTC

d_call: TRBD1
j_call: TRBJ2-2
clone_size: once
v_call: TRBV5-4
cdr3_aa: CASSLPSPGQTNTGELFF
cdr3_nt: TGTGCCAGCAGCTTGCCCTCACCGGGACAGACGAACACCGGGGAGCTGTTTTTT

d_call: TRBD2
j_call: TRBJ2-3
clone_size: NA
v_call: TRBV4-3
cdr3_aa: CASSQSGRGTDTQYF
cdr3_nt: TGCGCCAGCAGCCAGAGCGGGAGGGGCACAGATACGCAGTATTTT

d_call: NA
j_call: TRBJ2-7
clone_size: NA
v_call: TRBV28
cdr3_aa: CASQLPYPPYEQYF
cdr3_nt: TGTGCCTCTCAACTCCCCTATCCACCCTACGAGCAGTACTTC

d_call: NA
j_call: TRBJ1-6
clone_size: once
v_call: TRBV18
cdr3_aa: CASSPLTGDNSPLHF
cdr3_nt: TGTGCCAGCTCACCACTAACAGGAGATAATTCACCCCTCCACTTT

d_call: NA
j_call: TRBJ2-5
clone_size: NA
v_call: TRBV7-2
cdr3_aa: CASSLYGPETQYF
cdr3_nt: TGTGCCAGCAGCTTATATGGGCCGGAGACCCAGTACTTC

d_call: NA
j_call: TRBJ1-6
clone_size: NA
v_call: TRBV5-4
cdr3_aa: CASSLVTGRGNSPLHF
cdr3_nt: TGTGCCAGCAGCTTGGTAACAGGGAGGGGGAATTCACCCCTCCACTTT

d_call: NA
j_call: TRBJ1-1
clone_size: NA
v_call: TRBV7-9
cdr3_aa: CASSFDRPNTEAFF
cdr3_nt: TGTGCCAGCAGCTTCGACAGGCCGAACACTGAAGCTTTCTTT

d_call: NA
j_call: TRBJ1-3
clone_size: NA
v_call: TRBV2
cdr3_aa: CASTQGPFRKGNTIYF
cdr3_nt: TGTGCCAGCACCCAGGGGCCCTTCCGTAAGGGAAACACCATATATTTT

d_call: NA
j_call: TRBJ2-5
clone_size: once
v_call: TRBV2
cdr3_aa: CASSESGTQETQYF
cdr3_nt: TGTGCCAGCAGTGAGTCCGGGACACAAGAGACCCAGTACTTC

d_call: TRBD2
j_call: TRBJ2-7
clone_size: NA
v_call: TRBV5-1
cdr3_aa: CASSAGAGGNHEQYF
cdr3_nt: TGCGCCAGCAGCGCCGGGGCGGGAGGGAACCACGAGCAGTACTTC

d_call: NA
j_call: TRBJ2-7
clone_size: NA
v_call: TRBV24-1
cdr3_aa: CATSDSTTYGGAYEQYF
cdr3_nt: TGTGCCACCAGTGATTCGACTACCTACGGAGGCGCCTACGAGCAGTACTTC

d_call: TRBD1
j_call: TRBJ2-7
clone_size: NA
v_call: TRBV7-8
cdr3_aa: CASSARDRVYEQYF
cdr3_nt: TGTGCCAGCAGCGCGCGGGACAGGGTCTACGAGCAGTACTTC

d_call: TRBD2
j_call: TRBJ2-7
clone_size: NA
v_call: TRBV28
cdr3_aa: CATAISGPLAYEQYF
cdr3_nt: TGTGCCACCGCGATTTCCGGGCCACTAGCGTACGAGCAGTACTTC

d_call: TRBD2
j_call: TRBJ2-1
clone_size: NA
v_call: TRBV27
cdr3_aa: CASSPGTSGYNEQFF
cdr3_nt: TGTGCCAGCAGTCCGGGGACTAGCGGTTACAATGAGCAGTTCTTC

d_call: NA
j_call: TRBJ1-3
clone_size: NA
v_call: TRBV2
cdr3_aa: CASSPSGNTIYF
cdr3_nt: TGTGCCAGCAGCCCCTCCGGAAACACCATATATTTT

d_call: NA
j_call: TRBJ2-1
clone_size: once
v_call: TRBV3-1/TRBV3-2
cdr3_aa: CASSQDRRRSSYNEQFF
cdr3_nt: TGTGCCAGCAGCCAAGATCGAAGGCGGAGCTCCTACAATGAGCAGTTCTTC

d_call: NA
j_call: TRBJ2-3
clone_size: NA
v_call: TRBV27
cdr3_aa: CASSLSRSTDTQYF
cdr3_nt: TGTGCCAGCAGTTTATCCCGGAGCACAGATACGCAGTATTTT

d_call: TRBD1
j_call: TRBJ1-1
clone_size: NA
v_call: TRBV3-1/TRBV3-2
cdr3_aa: CASSGTGGRANTEAFF
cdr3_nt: TGTGCCAGCAGCGGTACAGGGGGCAGGGCGAACACTGAAGCTTTCTTT

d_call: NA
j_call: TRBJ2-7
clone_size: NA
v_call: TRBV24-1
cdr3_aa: CATSAQRRGGRQTYEQYF
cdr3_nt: TGTGCCACCAGTGCCCAAAGGAGGGGTGGCAGGCAGACCTACGAGCAGTACTTC